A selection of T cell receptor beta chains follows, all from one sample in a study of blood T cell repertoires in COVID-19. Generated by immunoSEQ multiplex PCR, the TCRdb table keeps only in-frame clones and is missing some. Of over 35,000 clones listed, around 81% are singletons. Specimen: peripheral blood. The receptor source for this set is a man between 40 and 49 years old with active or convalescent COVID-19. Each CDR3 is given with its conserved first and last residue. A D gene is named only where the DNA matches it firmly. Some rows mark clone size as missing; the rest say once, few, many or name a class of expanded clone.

CDR3aa: CATQGAMGHHF
CDR3nt: TGTGCCACCCAGGGGGCCATGGGCCACCACTTT
d_gene: TRBD1
abundance: few
v_gene: TRBV6-6
j_gene: TRBJ1-6

CDR3aa: CASSYSAGTPNYGYTF
CDR3nt: TGTGCCAGCAGTTACTCGGCCGGGACACCAAACTATGGCTACACCTTC
d_gene: -
abundance: -
v_gene: TRBV6-2/TRBV6-3
j_gene: TRBJ1-2

CDR3aa: CASSERQNHVNEQFF
CDR3nt: TGTGCCAGCAGCGAACGACAGAATCACGTCAATGAGCAGTTCTTC
d_gene: -
abundance: -
v_gene: TRBV6-2/TRBV6-3
j_gene: TRBJ2-1

CDR3aa: CASSLVPGYEQYF
CDR3nt: TGCGCCAGCAGCTTGGTTCCGGGTTACGAGCAGTACTTC
d_gene: -
abundance: -
v_gene: TRBV5-1
j_gene: TRBJ2-7

CDR3aa: CASSLYGQGAYGYTF
CDR3nt: TGTGCCAGCAGCTTGTATGGACAGGGGGCTTATGGCTACACCTTC
d_gene: TRBD1
abundance: -
v_gene: TRBV5-4
j_gene: TRBJ1-2

CDR3aa: CSWTSGIGYNEQFF
CDR3nt: TGCAGCTGGACTAGCGGGATCGGCTACAATGAGCAGTTCTTC
d_gene: TRBD2
abundance: -
v_gene: TRBV29-1
j_gene: TRBJ2-1

CDR3aa: CASRPIRLAGGSGANVLTF
CDR3nt: TGTGCCAGCAGACCCATTAGACTAGCGGGAGGCTCTGGGGCCAACGTCCTGACTTTC
d_gene: TRBD2
abundance: -
v_gene: TRBV11-2
j_gene: TRBJ2-6

CDR3aa: CAISEPREGGDTQYF
CDR3nt: TGTGCCATCAGTGAACCTCGGGAGGGGGGAGATACGCAGTATTTT
d_gene: TRBD2
abundance: -
v_gene: TRBV10-3
j_gene: TRBJ2-3

CDR3aa: CASKLLGGNTGELFF
CDR3nt: TGTGCCAGCAAGCTACTAGGCGGGAACACCGGGGAGCTGTTTTTT
d_gene: -
abundance: -
v_gene: TRBV28
j_gene: TRBJ2-2

CDR3aa: CASGSTSGGAYNEQFF
CDR3nt: TGTGCTAGTGGTTCCACTAGCGGGGGGGCATACAATGAGCAGTTCTTC
d_gene: TRBD2
abundance: -
v_gene: TRBV12-5
j_gene: TRBJ2-1

CDR3aa: CASSRHRYNEQFF
CDR3nt: TGTGCCAGCAGCCGACACCGCTACAATGAGCAGTTCTTC
d_gene: -
abundance: -
v_gene: TRBV6-5
j_gene: TRBJ2-1

CDR3aa: CASSPRRSANTEAFF
CDR3nt: TGTGCCAGCAGCCCCCGGCGGTCCGCGAACACTGAAGCTTTCTTT
d_gene: -
abundance: -
v_gene: TRBV9
j_gene: TRBJ1-1

CDR3aa: CASSIGTSGRLNQETQYF
CDR3nt: TGTGCCAGCAGCATAGGGACTAGCGGGAGACTAAACCAAGAGACCCAGTACTTC
d_gene: TRBD2
abundance: -
v_gene: TRBV5-4
j_gene: TRBJ2-5

CDR3aa: CASSIQGGWTEAFF
CDR3nt: TGTGCCAGCAGTATTCAAGGGGGATGGACTGAAGCTTTCTTT
d_gene: -
abundance: -
v_gene: TRBV2
j_gene: TRBJ1-1

CDR3aa: CASSGAGSYEQYF
CDR3nt: TGTGCCAGTAGTGGGGCAGGGTCCTACGAGCAGTACTTC
d_gene: -
abundance: -
v_gene: TRBV19
j_gene: TRBJ2-7

CDR3aa: CASSLVKRSSYNEQFF
CDR3nt: TGTGCCAGCAGCTTGGTAAAGCGGAGCTCCTACAATGAGCAGTTCTTC
d_gene: -
abundance: once
v_gene: TRBV5-6
j_gene: TRBJ2-1

CDR3aa: CASSFIAKYEQGSSTDTQYF
CDR3nt: TGTGCCAGCAGTTTCATCGCGAAATACGAGCAGGGCTCTAGCACAGATACGCAGTATTTT
d_gene: -
abundance: -
v_gene: TRBV28
j_gene: TRBJ2-3

CDR3aa: CASSALAGGYNEQFF
CDR3nt: TGTGCCAGCAGTGCGCTAGCGGGAGGGTACAATGAGCAGTTCTTC
d_gene: TRBD2
abundance: -
v_gene: TRBV6-4
j_gene: TRBJ2-1

CDR3aa: CASSLVAGADGYTF
CDR3nt: TGCGCCAGCAGCTTGGTGGCGGGGGCGGATGGCTACACCTTC
d_gene: -
abundance: -
v_gene: TRBV5-1
j_gene: TRBJ1-2

CDR3aa: CASSPRENIDTQYF
CDR3nt: TGTGCCAGCAGTCCGCGGGAGAATATAGATACGCAGTATTTT
d_gene: TRBD2
abundance: once
v_gene: TRBV28
j_gene: TRBJ2-3

CDR3aa: CASSLQGGGNEKLFF
CDR3nt: TGTGCCAGCAGCTTACAGGGAGGCGGGAATGAAAAACTGTTTTTT
d_gene: -
abundance: few
v_gene: TRBV7-2
j_gene: TRBJ1-4

CDR3aa: CASSYLTTSSGSTDTQYF
CDR3nt: TGTGCCAGCAGCTACCTCACAACTTCTAGCGGGAGCACAGATACGCAGTATTTT
d_gene: TRBD2
abundance: -
v_gene: TRBV5-6
j_gene: TRBJ2-3

CDR3aa: CASSQGTVSYEQYF
CDR3nt: TGTGCCAGCAGCCAAGGGACAGTCTCCTACGAGCAGTACTTC
d_gene: TRBD1
abundance: once
v_gene: TRBV28
j_gene: TRBJ2-7

CDR3aa: CASSITRGSYEQYF
CDR3nt: TGTGCCAGTAGTATAACGCGGGGATCCTACGAGCAGTACTTC
d_gene: -
abundance: -
v_gene: TRBV19
j_gene: TRBJ2-7

CDR3aa: CSVVSPPGNEQFF
CDR3nt: TGCAGCGTTGTGTCACCCCCGGGCAATGAGCAGTTCTTC
d_gene: -
abundance: -
v_gene: TRBV29-1
j_gene: TRBJ2-1

CDR3aa: CASSTFTGRPGRMNTEAFF
CDR3nt: TGTGCCAGCAGCACATTTACAGGGCGCCCTGGGAGAATGAACACTGAAGCTTTCTTT
d_gene: -
abundance: -
v_gene: TRBV6-7
j_gene: TRBJ1-1

CDR3aa: CASSFRPGGGETQYF
CDR3nt: TGTGCCAGCAGCTTTCGCCCCGGGGGTGGAGAGACCCAGTACTTC
d_gene: -
abundance: -
v_gene: TRBV11-1
j_gene: TRBJ2-5

CDR3aa: CASSAGESYEQYF
CDR3nt: TGTGCCAGCAGCGCGGGGGAATCCTACGAGCAGTACTTC
d_gene: TRBD2
abundance: -
v_gene: TRBV7-9
j_gene: TRBJ2-7

CDR3aa: CASSQMTLSTTGQGTTGELFF
CDR3nt: TGTGCCAGCAGCCAAATGACCCTTTCGACAACGGGACAGGGGACCACCGGGGAGCTGTTTTTT
d_gene: TRBD1
abundance: many
v_gene: TRBV3-1/TRBV3-2
j_gene: TRBJ2-2

CDR3aa: CASSSREFEKLFF
CDR3nt: TGTGCCAGCAGCTCCAGGGAATTTGAAAAACTGTTTTTT
d_gene: -
abundance: -
v_gene: TRBV3-1/TRBV3-2
j_gene: TRBJ1-4

CDR3aa: CASSPGTEAAGGYTF
CDR3nt: TGTGCCAGCAGTCCCGGGACAGAGGCGGCGGGAGGCTACACCTTC
d_gene: TRBD1
abundance: -
v_gene: TRBV7-9
j_gene: TRBJ1-2

CDR3aa: CASRPYDGETQYF
CDR3nt: TGTGCCAGCAGACCTTATGACGGGGAGACCCAGTACTTC
d_gene: -
abundance: -
v_gene: TRBV6-2/TRBV6-3
j_gene: TRBJ2-5

CDR3aa: CASSQPPGQRGNTIYF
CDR3nt: TGCGCCAGCAGCCAACCACCGGGACAACGGGGAAACACCATATATTTT
d_gene: -
abundance: -
v_gene: TRBV4-1
j_gene: TRBJ1-3

CDR3aa: CASSLRVREKLFF
CDR3nt: TGTGCCAGCAGCCTGAGGGTGCGGGAAAAACTGTTTTTT
d_gene: -
abundance: once
v_gene: TRBV3-1/TRBV3-2
j_gene: TRBJ1-4

CDR3aa: CASSGGFLVDEQYF
CDR3nt: TGCGCCAGCAGTGGGGGGTTCCTGGTGGACGAGCAGTACTTC
d_gene: -
abundance: -
v_gene: TRBV5-1
j_gene: TRBJ2-7

CDR3aa: CASSLVGRQGTGELFF
CDR3nt: TGTGCCAGCAGCTTAGTGGGTCGGCAGGGGACCGGGGAGCTGTTTTTT
d_gene: -
abundance: once
v_gene: TRBV11-3
j_gene: TRBJ2-2

CDR3aa: CASSPQGGTSGRAVYNEQFF
CDR3nt: TGTGCCAGCAGCCCCCAGGGGGGGACTAGCGGGAGGGCGGTCTACAATGAGCAGTTCTTC
d_gene: TRBD2
abundance: -
v_gene: TRBV7-3
j_gene: TRBJ2-1

CDR3aa: CAISDNNRGGSYEQYF
CDR3nt: TGTGCCATCAGTGATAACAACCGAGGTGGCAGCTACGAGCAGTACTTC
d_gene: -
abundance: -
v_gene: TRBV10-3
j_gene: TRBJ2-7

CDR3aa: CASRLDGNNEQFF
CDR3nt: TGTGCCAGTAGACTGGACGGGAACAATGAGCAGTTCTTC
d_gene: -
abundance: -
v_gene: TRBV19
j_gene: TRBJ2-1

CDR3aa: CASSPRETRNTEAFF
CDR3nt: TGTGCCAGTAGTCCGCGAGAGACAAGGAACACTGAAGCTTTCTTT
d_gene: -
abundance: -
v_gene: TRBV19
j_gene: TRBJ1-1

CDR3aa: CASSPTGTQGTQYF
CDR3nt: TGTGCCAGCAGCCCGACCGGGACACAGGGGACCCAGTACTTC
d_gene: -
abundance: -
v_gene: TRBV5-4
j_gene: TRBJ2-5

CDR3aa: CASSFRETQYF
CDR3nt: TGTGCCAGCAGCTTTCGGGAGACCCAGTACTTC
d_gene: -
abundance: -
v_gene: TRBV5-6
j_gene: TRBJ2-5

CDR3aa: CASSLSGLGEAFF
CDR3nt: TGTGCCAGCAGCTTAAGTGGGCTGGGTGAAGCTTTCTTT
d_gene: -
abundance: -
v_gene: TRBV7-2
j_gene: TRBJ1-1

CDR3aa: CASTNRMGGPTNEKLFF
CDR3nt: TGTGCCAGCACCAATAGAATGGGAGGGCCAACTAATGAAAAACTGTTTTTT
d_gene: -
abundance: -
v_gene: TRBV21-1
j_gene: TRBJ1-4

CDR3aa: CASSSLKAGKSYEQYF
CDR3nt: TGTGCCAGCAGCTCGCTAAAAGCGGGAAAATCCTACGAGCAGTACTTC
d_gene: TRBD2
abundance: -
v_gene: TRBV7-2
j_gene: TRBJ2-7

CDR3aa: CASSFTGGEQYF
CDR3nt: TGTGCCAGCAGCTTTACAGGGGGCGAGCAGTACTTC
d_gene: TRBD1
abundance: -
v_gene: TRBV6-2/TRBV6-3
j_gene: TRBJ2-7

CDR3aa: CAWKDPGQWGGEQYF
CDR3nt: TGTGCCTGGAAGGATCCGGGACAGTGGGGTGGCGAGCAGTACTTC
d_gene: TRBD1
abundance: -
v_gene: TRBV30
j_gene: TRBJ2-7

CDR3aa: CASSLGLAVSTDTQYF
CDR3nt: TGCGCCAGCAGCTTGGGACTAGCGGTTAGCACAGATACGCAGTATTTT
d_gene: TRBD2
abundance: -
v_gene: TRBV5-1
j_gene: TRBJ2-3

CDR3aa: CASSPDAGTQHF
CDR3nt: TGTGCCAGCTCCCCGGATGCAGGGACCCAGCATTTT
d_gene: -
abundance: -
v_gene: TRBV18
j_gene: TRBJ1-5

CDR3aa: CASSPAGTGSAAFF
CDR3nt: TGTGCCAGTAGTCCCGCCGGGACAGGTTCGGCAGCTTTCTTT
d_gene: TRBD1
abundance: -
v_gene: TRBV19
j_gene: TRBJ1-1

CDR3aa: CASSLDLRGTGELFF
CDR3nt: TGTGCCAGCAGCTTAGATCTCAGGGGCACCGGGGAGCTGTTTTTT
d_gene: -
abundance: -
v_gene: TRBV7-2
j_gene: TRBJ2-2

CDR3aa: CSVEQGVNTEAFF
CDR3nt: TGCAGCGTTGAACAGGGGGTCAACACTGAAGCTTTCTTT
d_gene: TRBD1
abundance: -
v_gene: TRBV29-1
j_gene: TRBJ1-1

CDR3aa: CASSLEAGRHEQYF
CDR3nt: TGTGCCAGCAGCTTGGAGGCAGGGCGCCACGAGCAGTACTTC
d_gene: -
abundance: -
v_gene: TRBV5-5
j_gene: TRBJ2-7

CDR3aa: CASRGPGNQPQHF
CDR3nt: TGTGCCAGCAGGGGGCCAGGCAATCAGCCCCAGCATTTT
d_gene: -
abundance: once
v_gene: TRBV6-5
j_gene: TRBJ1-5

CDR3aa: CASWGGGGTDTQYF
CDR3nt: TGTGCCAGCTGGGGGGGCGGGGGCACAGATACGCAGTATTTT
d_gene: -
abundance: -
v_gene: TRBV2
j_gene: TRBJ2-3

CDR3aa: CASSYLDRGRHEQFF
CDR3nt: TGCGCCAGCAGCTACTTGGACAGGGGACGGCATGAGCAGTTCTTC
d_gene: TRBD1
abundance: -
v_gene: TRBV5-1
j_gene: TRBJ2-1

CDR3aa: CASSPPERDTGELFF
CDR3nt: TGTGCCAGCAGCCCCCCCGAGAGGGACACCGGGGAGCTGTTTTTT
d_gene: -
abundance: -
v_gene: TRBV9
j_gene: TRBJ2-2